This TCR beta chain appears in the sequencing data of a study of blood T cell repertoires in COVID-19. Whole-study context: Samples came from the United States, Italy and Spain, spanning acute and convalescent COVID-19. In each case, the material was cDNA or gDNA derived from T cells, B-cell-depleted T cells, or PBMCs.

Germline V lookup: CDR1 SQVTM, CDR2 ANQGSEA. The V end was cut by 7 bases, the J end by 1 base, with 11 bases between. The CDR3 runs 13 residues. Authors' methods: Estimation of nucleated cell counts relied on the amplification of reference gene primers. Only in-frame clones appear in the TCRdb table, and some are missing; sequencing was by immunoSEQ multiplex PCR. The V and J calls and clone size were taken over from that table, and D and trimming were inferred from the DNA. The table has about 140,000 clones, about 83% seen once. The Seattle patients joined while their infection was active and were tracked longitudinally afterward.

This receptor was identified in a man aged 25-45 years with COVID-19, enrolled during active disease. The sequenced sample consisted of peripheral blood. The chain is built from TRBV29-1 and TRBJ2-1; D is ambiguous. The CDR3 region is CSASSISYNEQFF. The CDR3 DNA reads as TGCAGCGCATCTAGTATATCCTACAATGAGCAGTTCTTC.